The TCR beta chain described here comes from a study of OX40 agonist ivuxolimab in advanced cancers. For the study at large: Every 2 weeks, patients got intravenous ivuxolimab at one of six dose levels (0.01-10 mg/kg). Patients undergoing dose escalation presented with hepatocellular carcinoma, melanoma, renal cell or head and neck cancer.

Assay: immunoSEQ multiplex PCR; the TCRdb copy retains only in-frame clones and omits some. The repertoire has some 77,000 clones, 80% to 90% of them found once; the top ten carry around 3%. Broader study findings: At 0.1 to 3.0 mg/kg and by week 6, CD4+ and CD8+ T cells in the blood had expanded clonally. Some of the lowest clonal expansion was seen in partial responders at 0.1-3.0 mg/kg.

Worth noting for this clone: Its antigen remains unknown.

The sequenced sample was CD4+ or CD8+ T cells sorted from blood, obtained in a trial of the OX40 agonist ivuxolimab. The receptor comes from an adult with an advanced solid tumor such as melanoma, head and neck, liver or kidney cancer.

CDR3 loop: CASSLSGTNGARGEQYF. The CDR3 region has the DNA TGTGCCAGCAGCCTCAGTGGGACTAACGGGGCAAGGGGCGAGCAGTACTTC. The rearrangement links TRBV7-9 to TRBJ2-7; 7 bases agree with TRBD2. Germline-derived CDR1 and CDR2 are SEHNR and FQNEAQ (reference sequence). V shed 5 bases and J 6 bases; nucleotides not matched to a gene: 19. The CDR3 is 17 residues long.